This is a list of T cell receptor beta chains from one sample in a study of CD8 T cells in Susac syndrome. TCRdb re-called the immunoSEQ multiplex PCR reads with MiXCR, one entry per CDR3 protein. The data show about 430,000 distinct CDR3 sequences, 75% to 90% seen once. Material for sequencing was CD8+ T cells from PBMCs. The receptors come from a human donor with multiple sclerosis. Both conserved end residues are part of each CDR3. D genes are given only for firm matches. Clone size, where shown, is once, few, many, or a class for clones that have expanded.

V,J,length,size,D,DNA,CDR3
TRBV30,TRBJ2-1,11,NA,NA,TGTGCCTGGGCCGCCTTGGATGAGCAGTTCTTC,CAWAALDEQFF
TRBV23-1,TRBJ2-1,14,few,NA,TGCGCCAGCAGTCAATCTTCGGGTTACAATGAGCAGTTCTTC,CASSQSSGYNEQFF
TRBV6-6,TRBJ2-3,14,once,NA,TGTGCCAGCAGTCCGGACGGCTACACAGATACGCAGTATTTT,CASSPDGYTDTQYF
TRBV3-1,TRBJ1-2,16,NA,TRBD1,TGTGCCAGCAGCCAATCGAACGAAGGGGGCCGCTATGGCTACACCTTC,CASSQSNEGGRYGYTF
TRBV10-3,TRBJ2-7,11,once,NA,TGTGTCATCAGTGAGTCGAACAGACCGACCTTC,CVISESNRPTF
TRBV4-1,TRBJ1-1,14,NA,NA,TGCGCCAGCAGCCAAGTCGCGTCAGACACTGAAGCTTTCTTT,CASSQVASDTEAFF
TRBV6-1,TRBJ1-2,13,NA,TRBD1,TGTGCCAGCAGTCATGGGGACAGGAGGGGCTACACCTTC,CASSHGDRRGYTF
TRBV29-1,TRBJ2-5,12,once,NA,TGCAGCGCCGTATTGCTTCCAGAGACCCAGTACTTC,CSAVLLPETQYF
TRBV29-1,TRBJ1-1,16,NA,NA,TGCAGCGTTGAAGATATATTACCGGGGATGAACACTGAAGCTTTCTTT,CSVEDILPGMNTEAFF
TRBV7-2,TRBJ1-2,12,NA,NA,TGTGCCAGCAGCTTAAATAGCTATGGCTACACCTTC,CASSLNSYGYTF
TRBV29-1,TRBJ2-7,15,NA,NA,TGCAGCGTTGAAGATGAAGGGGCTAAGACCTACGAGCAGTACTTC,CSVEDEGAKTYEQYF